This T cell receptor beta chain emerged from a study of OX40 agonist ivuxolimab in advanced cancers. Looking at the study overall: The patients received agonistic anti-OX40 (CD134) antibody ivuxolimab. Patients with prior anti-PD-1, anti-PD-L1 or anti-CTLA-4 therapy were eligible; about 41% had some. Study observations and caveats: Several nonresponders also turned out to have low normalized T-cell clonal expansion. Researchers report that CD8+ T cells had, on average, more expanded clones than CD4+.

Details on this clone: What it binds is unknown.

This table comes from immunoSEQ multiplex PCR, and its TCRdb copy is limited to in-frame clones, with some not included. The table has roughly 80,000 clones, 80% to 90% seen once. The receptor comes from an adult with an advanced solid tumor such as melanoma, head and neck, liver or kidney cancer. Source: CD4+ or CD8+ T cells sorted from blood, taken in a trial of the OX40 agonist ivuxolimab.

CDR3 coding DNA: TGCGCCAGCAGCTCCGGTGGGGGGGGCTGGACTGAAGCTTTCTTT. As protein: CASSSGGGGWTEAFF. The V call is TRBV5-1, the J call TRBJ1-1; D possibly corresponds to TRBD1 (6 bases). CDR1 is SGHRS and CDR2 is YFSETQ in the germline V gene. Between the trimmed V and J ends, which lost 3 bases and 5 bases, there was a span of 17 bases. The CDR3 has 15 residues. Looking up the rest from reference TRBV5-1 and TRBJ1-1 gives the full variable domain: KAGVTQTPRYLIKTRGQQVTLSCSPISGHRSVSWYQQTPGQGLQFLFEYFSETQRNKGNFPGRFSGRQFSNSRSEMNVSTLELGDSALYLCASSSGGGGWTEAFFGQGTRLTVV.